The entry below describes one T cell receptor beta chain. Its specificity is not known. This CDR3 is 15 amino acids long. The germline V gene encodes CDR1 SGHVS and CDR2 FQNEAQ. J was trimmed by 3 bases and V by 1 base; bases with no gene match: 3. The data were obtained in a study of siplizumab effects on memory and regulatory T cells. The method was immunoSEQ multiplex PCR; TCRdb's version includes in-frame clones alone and lacks a portion of them. The repertoire has some 99,000 clones, under 95% of them found once; the top ten carry approximately 0.73%. General observations from the study: Naive T cells were seemingly more diverse than memory cells, and major contributions to the alloresponse seemed to be made by them. Alloreactive sequences that could be traced to unstimulated CD4+ memory cells showed a significant reduction under siplizumab. Tregs proliferating in siplizumab cultures lacked confirmation of their suppressive function.

The origin of this receptor is a human donor in good health. V and J are TRBV7-8 and TRBJ2-7, with 10 bases that match TRBD1. Sequenced sample: Tregs sorted from blood. CDR3 sequence reads: CASSLERDRGYEQYF. The CDR3 nucleotides read TGTGCCAGCAGCTTAGAGCGGGACAGGGGCTACGAGCAGTACTTC.